This entry lists 31 T cell receptor beta chains sequenced from one sample in a study of T cells in Graves' hyperthyroidism and ophthalmopathy. RNA transcripts served as the template for amplifying TCR beta CDR3 regions. During a first-round RT-PCR of the TCR CDR3, the HTBI primer set was used. MiXCR, applied by TCRdb to the multiplex PCR reads, yields one record per CDR3 protein. The sample carries about 600,000 distinct CDR3 sequences, approximately 14% recorded once. Sequencing used blood. The receptor source for this set is a woman aged 45 to 65 with Graves' ophthalmopathy.

The rearrangement joins TRBV3-1 to TRBJ2-1; 10 bases are shared with TRBD2. V was pared by 2 bases and J by 6 bases, with 7 bases of the junction left unmatched. The CDR3 has 16 amino acids. Looked up from germline, CDR1 is LGHDT and CDR2 is YNNKEL (reference sequence). In nucleotides, the CDR3 is TGTGCCAGCAGCCAATACCGGACTAGCGGTACCAATGAGCAGTTCTTC. It codes for CASSQYRTSGTNEQFF.

V gene TRBV7-9 combines with J gene TRBJ1-3; D possibly corresponds to TRBD1 (6 bases). Germline V lookup: CDR1 SEHNR, CDR2 FQNEAQ (reference sequence). CDR3 length: 18 amino acids. V lost 5 bases and J lost 0, with 20 bases in between. CDR3 sequence reads: CASSNHREGQHSGNTIYF. The CDR3 bases are TGTGCCAGCAGCAACCACCGTGAGGGACAACACTCTGGAAACACCATATATTTT.

This clonotype was found many times. The genes are TRBV6-2 or TRBV6-3 and TRBJ1-1; D gene uncertain. Germline V gene data show CDR1 as MNHEY and CDR2 as SVGEGT. The ends were cut back, 2 bases at V and 1 base at J, with 11 bases in the middle. CDR3 length: 15 residues. As DNA, the CDR3 is TGTGCCAGCAGTTACCCACGGGAGGGGAACACTGAAGCTTTCTTT. It specifies CASSYPREGNTEAFF.

The chain combines TRBV27 with TRBJ1-5; D unresolved. V gave up 5 bases and J gave up 2 bases, with 13 bases separating them. This CDR3 region has 15 residues. Germline V gives CDR1 MNHEY, CDR2 SMNVEV (reference sequence). This CDR3 reads CASSPLMDGNQPQHF. The CDR3 bases are TGTGCCAGCAGTCCGCTCATGGATGGCAATCAGCCCCAGCATTTT.

This clonotype has a count of ten or more. V usage is TRBV6-2 or TRBV6-3 and J usage is TRBJ1-2; D may be TRBD1 (5 bases). Germline V gene sequence: CDR1 MNHEY, CDR2 SVGEGT. This CDR3 is built from 13 residues. Trimming removed 7 bases from V and 3 bases from J, with 12 bases in between. The CDR3 spells CASNHGQYYGYTF. CDR3 coding DNA: TGTGCCAGCAACCACGGACAATACTATGGCTACACCTTC.

This chain connects TRBV20-1 to TRBJ2-5; 9 bases are shared with TRBD2. Germline V gene sequence: CDR1 DFQATT, CDR2 SNEGSKA (reference sequence). CDR3 size: 12 residues. V was clipped by 3 bases and J by 6 bases; unmatched bases: 2. Written as DNA, the CDR3 is TGCAGTGCTAGCCTAGCGGGGCAGACCCAGTACTTC. This gives the protein CSASLAGQTQYF.

Only a few counts were recorded for this clonotype. V gene TRBV5-8 combines with J gene TRBJ2-7; D is ambiguous. Germline lookup yields CDR1 SGHTS and CDR2 YDEGEE. Trimming removed 1 base from V and 7 bases from J, with 9 bases in between. This CDR3 has 12 amino acids. CDR3 protein: CASSLFWGEQYF. The CDR3 DNA sequence: TGTGCCAGCAGCTTGTTCTGGGGAGAGCAGTACTTC.

This clonotype was detected many times. The chain combines TRBV24-1 with TRBJ2-5; possibly TRBD2 for D (5 bases). V lost 3 bases to trimming and J lost 3 bases, with 16 bases between them. CDR1 is KGHDR and CDR2 is SFDVKD in the germline V gene. The CDR3 has 16 residues. CDR3 nucleotides: TGTGCCACCAGTGATGCGGGCTCGCCAGGCGAAGAGACCCAGTACTTC. Its protein product is CATSDAGSPGEETQYF.

The chain couples TRBV7-2 to TRBJ2-2, with TRBD2 matching 13 bases. V dropped 4 bases and J dropped 5; count of bases not matched to a gene: 10. The germline CDR1 and CDR2 sequences are SGHTA and FQGNSA. CDR3 length: 18 residues. This CDR3 reads CASSSTSGRALFTGELFF. The DNA for the CDR3 is TGTGCCAGCAGCTCTACTAGCGGGAGGGCCCTTTTTACCGGGGAGCTGTTTTTT.

This clonotype was seen at least ten times. The chain recombines TRBV6-1 with TRBJ2-3; 14 nucleotides line up with TRBD2. The CDR3 consists of 16 residues. With V trimmed by 6 bases and J by 3 bases, 5 bases remained unmatched. CDR1 and CDR2 from the germline V gene are MNHNS and SASEGT. The CDR3 protein is CASSGGLAGVTDTQYF. In DNA form, the CDR3 reads TGTGCCAGCAGCGGGGGACTAGCGGGAGTAACAGATACGCAGTATTTT.

The chain joins TRBV27 to TRBJ2-7; the D gene is possibly TRBD2 (5 bases). The CDR3 extends over 14 amino acids. Germline CDR1 MNHEY, CDR2 SMNVEV (reference sequence). V gave up 3 bases and J gave up 5 bases, with 14 bases separating them. The CDR3 loop is CASSFSRPGDEQYF. DNA for the CDR3: TGTGCCAGCAGTTTTTCTCGCCCCGGGGACGAGCAGTACTTC.

About this clonotype: A much bigger clone sits one base away, suggesting this may be a read error. The chain combines TRBV6-9 with TRBJ2-7, with D perhaps TRBD2 (6 bases). Germline CDR1 is MNHGY and CDR2 is SVAAGI. This CDR3 is 14 amino acids long. For the CDR3, the DNA is TGTGCCAGCAGTTACGGCGGGGTAGGGTACGAGCCGTACTTC. This gives the protein CASSYGGVGYEPYF.

The chain carries TRBV6-1 and TRBJ2-6; D ambiguous. Trimming stripped 5 bases from V and 2 bases from J, with 7 bases between. This CDR3 is built from 14 residues. Germline V gene lookup returns CDR1 MNHNS and CDR2 SASEGT. The CDR3 here is CASSHQAGANVLTF. CDR3 coding DNA: TGTGCCAGCAGTCACCAGGCTGGGGCCAACGTCCTGACTTTC.

J is TRBJ2-7 and V is TRBV6-2 or TRBV6-3; TRBD1 matches 8 bases. This CDR3 has 13 amino acids. Unmatched junction bases numbered 6, after V lost 6 bases and J lost 5 bases. Germline V lookup: CDR1 MNHEY, CDR2 SVGEGT. The CDR3: CASSQGTGHEQYF. CDR3 in DNA: TGTGCCAGCAGCCAAGGGACAGGCCACGAGCAGTACTTC.

The chain carries TRBV15 and TRBJ1-1; 11 bases map to TRBD1. V was clipped by 0 bases and J by 10 bases; unmatched bases: 10. Germline V gene data show CDR1 as LNHNV and CDR2 as YYDKDF (reference sequence). This CDR3 contains 16 residues. DNA for the CDR3: TGTGCCACCAGCAGAGATACCCCGGGACAGGGGGGTGCAGCTTTCTTT. Its translation is CATSRDTPGQGGAAFF.

V gene TRBV7-8 combines with J gene TRBJ2-3, with D tentatively TRBD2 (5 bases). Germline loops: CDR1 SGHVS, CDR2 FQNEAQ. This CDR3 comprises 15 residues. V was cut by 6 bases and J by 3 bases, with 16 bases left in between. CDR3 sequence (DNA): TGTGCCAGCAGTCCTAATAACCGGGGAACAGATACGCAGTATTTT. The encoded protein is CASSPNNRGTDTQYF. Complete variable domain (other parts from reference TRBV7-8 and TRBJ2-3): GAGVSQSPRYKVAKRGQDVALRCDPISGHVSLFWYQQALGQGPEFLTYFQNEAQLDKSGLPSDRFFAERPEGSVSTLKIQRTQQEDSAVYLCASSPNNRGTDTQYFGPGTRLTVL.

At least ten counts were recorded for this clonotype. The V gene is TRBV2, the J gene TRBJ1-5, with D perhaps TRBD1 (5 bases). V was pared by 3 bases and J by 4 bases, with 16 bases between. CDR3 size: 16 residues. Germline V gives CDR1 SNHLY, CDR2 FYNNEI. The CDR3 is CASSETVGSRNQPQHF. CDR3 sequence (DNA): TGTGCCAGCAGTGAGACAGTAGGGTCGCGGAATCAGCCCCAGCATTTT.

This clonotype has a handful of counts. J is TRBJ2-5 and V is TRBV9; 7 nucleotides match TRBD1. The CDR3 sequence is 14 residues long. V lost 3 bases, J lost 5 bases, and 7 bases stayed unmatched. Germline lookup yields CDR1 SGDLS and CDR2 YYNGEE. CDR3 region: CASSEGQTSETQYF. The CDR3 DNA is TGTGCCAGCAGCGAGGGACAGACATCGGAGACCCAGTACTTC.

This clonotype showed up many times. The chain recombines TRBV5-6 with TRBJ2-7, with 12 bases identical to TRBD2. This CDR3 has 16 residues. In germline, CDR1 is SGHDT, CDR2 YYEEEE. Trimming cost V 0 bases and J 7 bases; bases outside gene matches: 8. The chain's CDR3 is CASSLAGTSGFGEQYF. The CDR3 DNA is TGTGCCAGCAGCTTGGCCGGGACTAGCGGGTTCGGGGAGCAGTACTTC.

This clonotype was counted between two and nine times. The rearrangement uses TRBV2 and TRBJ1-5; D gene uncertain. The CDR3 length is 17 residues. In germline, CDR1 is SNHLY, CDR2 FYNNEI. The V and J ends lost 6 bases and 5 bases respectively, with 23 bases between them. The CDR3 spells CASRNIEGSAVDQPQHF. CDR3 nucleotides: TGTGCCAGCAGGAATATTGAGGGATCGGCTGTTGATCAGCCCCAGCATTTT. The whole variable domain, remainder taken from reference TRBV2 and TRBJ1-5, is EPEVTQTPSHQVTQMGQEVILRCVPISNHLYFYWYRQILGQKVEFLVSFYNNEISEKSEIFDDQFSVERPDGSNFTLKIRSTKLEDSAMYFCASRNIEGSAVDQPQHFGDGTRLSIL.

This sequence joins TRBV7-9 and TRBJ1-2, with a tentative D call TRBD1 (5 bases). This CDR3 comprises 16 residues. V was clipped by 1 base and J by 6 bases, with 18 bases between them. Germline values: CDR1 SEHNR, CDR2 FQNEAQ (reference sequence). CDR3 amino acids: CASSLGVGGDVNGYTF. CDR3 coding DNA: TGTGCCAGCAGCTTAGGGGTGGGAGGGGATGTGAATGGCTACACCTTC.

The rearrangement joins TRBV15 to TRBJ1-2; 7 nucleotides agree with TRBD1. Germline-derived CDR1 and CDR2 are LNHNV and YYDKDF (reference sequence). This CDR3 region has 13 residues. V gave up 9 bases and J gave up 6 bases; unmatched junction bases: 10. This CDR3 reads CATRTRTGHGYTF. CDR3 nucleotide sequence: TGTGCCACAAGAACGAGGACAGGTCATGGCTACACCTTC.

This clonotype was found a few times. The chain carries TRBV24-1 and TRBJ2-5, with TRBD2 identical over 8 bases. This CDR3 region has 17 residues. Trimming took 3 bases from V and 3 from J; bases not matched to a gene: 11. Germline CDR1 is KGHDR and CDR2 is SFDVKD. This CDR3 reads CATSDPDLAGSKETQYF. CDR3 DNA: TGTGCCACCAGTGATCCAGACTTAGCGGGAAGTAAAGAGACCCAGTACTTC.

This chain joins TRBV29-1 and TRBJ2-1; D is perhaps TRBD2 (6 bases). The CDR3 length is 14 residues. V lost 6 bases, J lost 0 bases, and 12 bases lay in between. Germline V lookup: CDR1 SQVTM, CDR2 ANQGSEA. The DNA of the CDR3 is TGCAGCGTAACGGGGGTAAGCTCCTACAATGAGCAGTTCTTC. It is translated as CSVTGVSSYNEQFF.

This clonotype was observed a few times. V is TRBV30 and J is TRBJ2-1; possible D gene TRBD1, 5 bases. Trimming removed 4 bases at V and 4 bases at J, with 5 bases between. This CDR3 spans 11 amino acids. Germline values: CDR1 GTSNPN, CDR2 SVGIG (reference sequence). The CDR3 coding sequence is TGTGCCTGGACAGGGTACAATGAGCAGTTCTTC. Protein sequence: CAWTGYNEQFF.

V and J are TRBV10-3 and TRBJ2-5, with 8 bases matching TRBD1. The CDR3 extends over 14 amino acids. CDR1 ENHRY and CDR2 SYGVKD come from the germline V gene. V was clipped by 6 bases and J by 5 bases; unmatched bases: 8. CDR3 DNA: TGTGCCATCAGGTTGGGACAGGCTGAGGAGACCCAGTACTTC. It translates to CAIRLGQAEETQYF.

V usage is TRBV20-1 and J usage is TRBJ1-4; 9 bases are shared with TRBD1. The CDR3 covers 15 residues. Germline-derived CDR1 and CDR2 are DFQATT and SNEGSKA (reference sequence). Losses at the gene ends were 3 bases for V and 2 bases for J; bases not matched to a gene: 4. CDR3 region: CSARDRGGTNEKLFF. The CDR3 bases are TGCAGTGCTAGGGACAGGGGTGGCACTAATGAAAAACTGTTTTTT.

This clonotype came up once. The chain recombines TRBV7-9 with TRBJ1-4; TRBD1 is a possible D gene (6 bases). Germline V gene data show CDR1 as SEHNR and CDR2 as FQNEAQ (reference sequence). Trimming stripped 5 bases from V and 4 bases from J, with 11 bases between. The CDR3 totals 14 residues. In nucleotides, the CDR3 is TGTGCCAGCAGCCCCCCGGACAGTAATGAAAAACTGTTTTTT. The encoded protein is CASSPPDSNEKLFF.

This clonotype occurred a few times. In nucleotides, the CDR3 is TGTGCCAGCAGTTACGACAGGCTAAACTATGGCTACACCTTC. Translating gives CASSYDRLNYGYTF. The genes are TRBV6-2 or TRBV6-3 and TRBJ1-2; tentatively, D is TRBD1 (6 bases). The germline V gene encodes CDR1 MNHEY and CDR2 SVGEGT. This CDR3 region has 14 residues. V lost 2 bases and J lost 2, with 9 bases in between.

There are many counts of this clonotype. The rearrangement links TRBV7-9 to TRBJ2-1; D is ambiguous. The ends were cut back, 7 bases at V and 6 bases at J, with 19 bases in the middle. There are 15 residues in the CDR3. Germline V gene sequence: CDR1 SEHNR, CDR2 FQNEAQ (reference sequence). CDR3 bases: TGTGCCAGCAATACACCGTCGCTATGGGTCAATGAGCAGTTCTTC. Its protein is CASNTPSLWVNEQFF.

In its sample, this clonotype was seen many times. The rearrangement joins TRBV7-9 to TRBJ2-3; a possible D gene is TRBD2 (5 bases). V shed 3 bases and J shed 0 bases, with 13 bases lying between them. This CDR3 region has 16 residues. CDR1 is SEHNR and CDR2 is FQNEAQ in the germline V gene (reference sequence). The CDR3 DNA sequence: TGTGCCAGCAGCTTGCGACGGAGAGGGAGCACAGATACGCAGTATTTT. Protein: CASSLRRRGSTDTQYF.